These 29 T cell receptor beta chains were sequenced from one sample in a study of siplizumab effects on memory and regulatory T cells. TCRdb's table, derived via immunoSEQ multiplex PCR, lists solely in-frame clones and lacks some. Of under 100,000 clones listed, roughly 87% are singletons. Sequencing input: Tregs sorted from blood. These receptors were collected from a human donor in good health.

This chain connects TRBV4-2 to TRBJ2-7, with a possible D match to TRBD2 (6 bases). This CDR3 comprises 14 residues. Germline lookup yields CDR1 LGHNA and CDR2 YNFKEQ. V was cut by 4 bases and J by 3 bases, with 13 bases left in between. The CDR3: CASSRDPGGYEQYF. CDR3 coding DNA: TGTGCCAGCAGCCGAGATCCCGGGGGCTACGAGCAGTACTTC.

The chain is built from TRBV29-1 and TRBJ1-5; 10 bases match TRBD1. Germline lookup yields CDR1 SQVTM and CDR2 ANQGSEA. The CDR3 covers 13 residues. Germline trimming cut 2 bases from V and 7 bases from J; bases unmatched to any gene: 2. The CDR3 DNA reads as TGCAGCGTTGAAACGACAGGGGGCCAGCCCCAGCATTTT. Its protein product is CSVETTGGQPQHF.

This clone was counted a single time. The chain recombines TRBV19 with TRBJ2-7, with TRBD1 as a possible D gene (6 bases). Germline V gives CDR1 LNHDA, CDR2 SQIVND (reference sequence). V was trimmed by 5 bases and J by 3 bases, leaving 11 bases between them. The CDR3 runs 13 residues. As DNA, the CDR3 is TGTGCCAGTAGTCGGACAGTCAACTACGAGCAGTACTTC. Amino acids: CASSRTVNYEQYF.

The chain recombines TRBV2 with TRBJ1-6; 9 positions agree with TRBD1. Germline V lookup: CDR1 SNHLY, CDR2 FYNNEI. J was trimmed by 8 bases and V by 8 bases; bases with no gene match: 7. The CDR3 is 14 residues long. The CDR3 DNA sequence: TGTGCCAGCCGCTCAGGACAGGGGTATTCACCCCTCCACTTT. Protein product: CASRSGQGYSPLHF.

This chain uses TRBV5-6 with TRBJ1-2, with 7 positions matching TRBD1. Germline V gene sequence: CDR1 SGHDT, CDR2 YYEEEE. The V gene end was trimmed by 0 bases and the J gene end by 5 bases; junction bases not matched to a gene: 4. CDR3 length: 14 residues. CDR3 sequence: CASSLARRGYGYTF. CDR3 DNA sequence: TGTGCCAGCAGCTTGGCACGCAGGGGGTATGGCTACACCTTC.

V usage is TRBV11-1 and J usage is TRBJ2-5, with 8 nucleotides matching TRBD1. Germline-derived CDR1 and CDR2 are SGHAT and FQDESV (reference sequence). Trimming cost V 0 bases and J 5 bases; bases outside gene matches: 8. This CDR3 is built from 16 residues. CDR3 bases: TGTGCCAGCAGCTTAGCTAGCCCAGGGGGCTCGGAGACCCAGTACTTC. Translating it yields CASSLASPGGSETQYF.

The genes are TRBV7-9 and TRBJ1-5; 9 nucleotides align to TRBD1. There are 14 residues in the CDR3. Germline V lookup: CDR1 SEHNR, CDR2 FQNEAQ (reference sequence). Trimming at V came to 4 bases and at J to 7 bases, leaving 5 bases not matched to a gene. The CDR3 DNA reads TGTGCCAGCAGCTCCCAGACAGGGGGACAGCCCCAGCATTTT. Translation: CASSSQTGGQPQHF. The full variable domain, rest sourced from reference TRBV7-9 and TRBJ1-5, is DTGVSQNPRHKITKRGQNVTFRCDPISEHNRLYWYRQTLGQGPEFLTYFQNEAQLEKSRLLSDRFSAERPKGSFSTLEIQRTEQGDSAMYLCASSSQTGGQPQHFGDGTRLSIL.

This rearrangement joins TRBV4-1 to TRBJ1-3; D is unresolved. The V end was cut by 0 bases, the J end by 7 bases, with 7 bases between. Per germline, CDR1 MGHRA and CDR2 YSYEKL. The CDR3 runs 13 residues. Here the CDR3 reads CASSQDRINTIYF. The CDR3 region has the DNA TGCGCCAGCAGCCAAGATAGGATTAACACCATATATTTT.

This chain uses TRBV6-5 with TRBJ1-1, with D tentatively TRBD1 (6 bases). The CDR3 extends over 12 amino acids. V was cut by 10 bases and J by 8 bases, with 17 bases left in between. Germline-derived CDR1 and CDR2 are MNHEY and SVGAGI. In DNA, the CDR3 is TGTGCCATCAGCCAATCGGGGGCCGAAGCTTTCTTT. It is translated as CAISQSGAEAFF.

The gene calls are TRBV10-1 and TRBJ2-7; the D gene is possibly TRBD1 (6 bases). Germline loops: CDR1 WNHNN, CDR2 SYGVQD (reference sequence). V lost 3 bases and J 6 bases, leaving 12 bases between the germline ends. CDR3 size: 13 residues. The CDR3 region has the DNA TGCGCCAGCAGTGAAACAGGGCTTTCCGAGCAGTACTTC. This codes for CASSETGLSEQYF.

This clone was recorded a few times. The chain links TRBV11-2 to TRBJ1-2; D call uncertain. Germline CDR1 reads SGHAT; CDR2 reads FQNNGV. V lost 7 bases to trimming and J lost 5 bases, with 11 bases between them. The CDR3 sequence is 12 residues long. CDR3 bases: TGTGCCAGCACCCGGGAAGGATATGGCTACACCTTC. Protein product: CASTREGYGYTF.

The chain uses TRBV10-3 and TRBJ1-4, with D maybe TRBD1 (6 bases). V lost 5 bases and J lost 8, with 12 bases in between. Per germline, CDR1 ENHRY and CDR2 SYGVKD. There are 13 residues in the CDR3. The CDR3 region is CAISPRGGEKLFF. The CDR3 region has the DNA TGTGCCATCAGTCCGCGGGGGGGCGAAAAACTGTTTTTT.

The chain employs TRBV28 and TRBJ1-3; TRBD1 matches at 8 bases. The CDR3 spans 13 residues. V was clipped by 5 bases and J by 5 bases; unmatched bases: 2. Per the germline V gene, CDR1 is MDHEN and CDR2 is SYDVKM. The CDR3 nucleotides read TGTGCCAGCAGTCGGACAGGGCGAAACACCATATATTTT. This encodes CASSRTGRNTIYF.

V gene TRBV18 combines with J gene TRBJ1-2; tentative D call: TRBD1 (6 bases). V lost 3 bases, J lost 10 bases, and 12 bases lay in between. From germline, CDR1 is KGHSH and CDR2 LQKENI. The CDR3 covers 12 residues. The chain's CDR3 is CASSPSGVDYTF. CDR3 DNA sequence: TGTGCCAGCTCACCGTCAGGGGTTGACTACACCTTC.

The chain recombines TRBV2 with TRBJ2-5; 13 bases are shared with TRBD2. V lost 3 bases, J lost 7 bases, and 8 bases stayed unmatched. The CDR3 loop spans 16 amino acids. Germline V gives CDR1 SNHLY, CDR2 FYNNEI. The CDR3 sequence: CASSDWTSGGLGTQYF. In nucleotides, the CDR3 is TGTGCCAGCAGTGATTGGACTAGCGGGGGCCTAGGGACCCAGTACTTC.

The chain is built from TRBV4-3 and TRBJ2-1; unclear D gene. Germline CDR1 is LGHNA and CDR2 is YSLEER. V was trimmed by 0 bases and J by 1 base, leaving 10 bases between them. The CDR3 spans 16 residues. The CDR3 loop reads CASSQDLLGSYNEQFF. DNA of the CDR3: TGCGCCAGCAGCCAAGATCTTCTTGGTTCCTACAATGAGCAGTTCTTC.

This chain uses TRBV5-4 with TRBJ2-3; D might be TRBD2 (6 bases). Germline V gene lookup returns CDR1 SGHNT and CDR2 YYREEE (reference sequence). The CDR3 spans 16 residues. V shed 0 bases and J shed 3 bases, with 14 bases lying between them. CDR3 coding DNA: TGTGCCAGCAGCTTGGGGCGGGGTCTTTATACAGATACGCAGTATTTT. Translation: CASSLGRGLYTDTQYF.

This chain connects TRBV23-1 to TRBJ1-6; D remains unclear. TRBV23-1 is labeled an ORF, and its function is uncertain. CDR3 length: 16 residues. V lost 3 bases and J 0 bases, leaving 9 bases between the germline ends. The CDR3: CASSQWRSSYNSPLHF. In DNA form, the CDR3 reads TGCGCCAGCAGTCAGTGGAGGAGCTCCTATAATTCACCCCTCCACTTT.

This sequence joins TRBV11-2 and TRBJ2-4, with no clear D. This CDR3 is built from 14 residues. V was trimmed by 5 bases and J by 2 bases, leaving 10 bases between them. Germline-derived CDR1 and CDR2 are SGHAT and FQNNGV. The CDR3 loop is CASSPPVTKNIQYF. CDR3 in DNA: TGTGCCAGCAGCCCCCCCGTCACCAAAAACATTCAGTACTTC.

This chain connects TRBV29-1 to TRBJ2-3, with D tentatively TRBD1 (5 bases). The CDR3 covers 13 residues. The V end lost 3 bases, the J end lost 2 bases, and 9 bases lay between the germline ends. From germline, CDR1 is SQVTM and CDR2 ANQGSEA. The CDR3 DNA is TGCAGCGTTGATAGGGGAAACACAGATACGCAGTATTTT. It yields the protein CSVDRGNTDTQYF.

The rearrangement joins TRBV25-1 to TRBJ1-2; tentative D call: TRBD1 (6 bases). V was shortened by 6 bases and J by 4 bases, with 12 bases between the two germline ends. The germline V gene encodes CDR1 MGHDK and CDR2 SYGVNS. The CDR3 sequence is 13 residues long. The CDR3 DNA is TGTGCCAGCAGCGACAGGAATTCCTATGGCTACACCTTC. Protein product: CASSDRNSYGYTF.

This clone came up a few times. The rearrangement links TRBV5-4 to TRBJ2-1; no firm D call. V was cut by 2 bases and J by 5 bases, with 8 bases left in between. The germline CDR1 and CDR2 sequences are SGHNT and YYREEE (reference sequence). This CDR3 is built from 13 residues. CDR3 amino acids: CASSLRHDNEQFF. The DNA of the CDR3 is TGTGCCAGCAGCTTAAGACATGACAATGAGCAGTTCTTC.

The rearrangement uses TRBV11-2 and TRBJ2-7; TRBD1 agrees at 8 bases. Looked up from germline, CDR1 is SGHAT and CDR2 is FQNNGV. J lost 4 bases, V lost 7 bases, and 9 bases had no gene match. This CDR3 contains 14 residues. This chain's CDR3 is CASKLQGVEYEQYF. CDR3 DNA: TGTGCCAGCAAACTACAGGGGGTGGAATACGAGCAGTACTTC.

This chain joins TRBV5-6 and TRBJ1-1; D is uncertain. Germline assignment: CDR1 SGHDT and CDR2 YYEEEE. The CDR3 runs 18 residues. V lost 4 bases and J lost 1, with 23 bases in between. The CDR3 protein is CASSRPGSLLSANTEAFF. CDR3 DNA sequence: TGTGCCAGCAGCCGCCCTGGGAGCTTACTCTCAGCGAACACTGAAGCTTTCTTT.

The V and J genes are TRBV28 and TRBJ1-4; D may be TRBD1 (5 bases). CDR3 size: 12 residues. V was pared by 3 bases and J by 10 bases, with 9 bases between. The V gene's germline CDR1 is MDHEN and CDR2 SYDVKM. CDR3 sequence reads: CASSFGQGKLFF. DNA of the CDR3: TGTGCCAGCAGTTTTGGGCAGGGAAAACTGTTTTTT.

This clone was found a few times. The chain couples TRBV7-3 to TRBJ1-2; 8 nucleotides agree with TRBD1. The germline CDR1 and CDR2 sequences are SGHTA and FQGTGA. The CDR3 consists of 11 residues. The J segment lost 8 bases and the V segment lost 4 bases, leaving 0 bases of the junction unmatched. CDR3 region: CASSSGGGYTF. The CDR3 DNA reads TGTGCCAGCAGCTCAGGGGGCGGCTACACCTTC.

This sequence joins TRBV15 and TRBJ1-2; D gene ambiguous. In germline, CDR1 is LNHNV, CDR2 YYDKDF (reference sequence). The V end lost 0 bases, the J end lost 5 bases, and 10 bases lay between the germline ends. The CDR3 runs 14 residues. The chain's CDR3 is CATSRDLAGYGYTF. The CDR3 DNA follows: TGTGCCACCAGCAGAGATCTGGCCGGGTATGGCTACACCTTC.

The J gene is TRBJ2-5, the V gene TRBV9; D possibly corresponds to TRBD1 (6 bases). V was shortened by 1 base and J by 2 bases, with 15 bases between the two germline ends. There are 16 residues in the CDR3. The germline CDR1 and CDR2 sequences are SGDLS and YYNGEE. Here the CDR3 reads CASSVQTGLGQETQYF. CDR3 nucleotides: TGTGCCAGCAGCGTACAGACAGGTTTGGGTCAAGAGACCCAGTACTTC.

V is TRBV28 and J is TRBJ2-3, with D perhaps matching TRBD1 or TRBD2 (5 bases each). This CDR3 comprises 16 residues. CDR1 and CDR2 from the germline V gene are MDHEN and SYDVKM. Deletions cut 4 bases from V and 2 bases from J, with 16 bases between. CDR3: CASSSLTGTYTDTQYF. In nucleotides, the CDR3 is TGTGCCAGCAGTTCCCTCACGGGGACCTACACAGATACGCAGTATTTT. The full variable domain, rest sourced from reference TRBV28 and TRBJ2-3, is DVKVTQSSRYLVKRTGEKVFLECVQDMDHENMFWYRQDPGLGLRLIYFSYDVKMKEKGDIPEGYSVSREKKERFSLILESASTNQTSMYLCASSSLTGTYTDTQYFGPGTRLTVL.